This TCR beta chain was retrieved from a study of blood T cell repertoires in COVID-19. This CDR3 is built from 13 residues. V was shortened by 7 bases and J by 6 bases, with 15 bases between the two germline ends. CDR1 is MDHEN, CDR2 SYDVKM, per germline. Assay used: immunoSEQ multiplex PCR; TCRdb lists only in-frame clones, some missing. The sample contains around 360,000 clones, roughly 87% of which appear only once. Participant-reported clinical history was the basis for cohort assignment. The genes are TRBV28 and TRBJ1-1, with D uncertain. The sample consisted of PBMCs or T cells enriched from blood (not recorded which). The receptor was isolated from a woman aged 25 to 45 who had recovered from COVID-19. CDR3 bases: TGTGCCAGCACACCCCGGGTAGCTTCTGAAGCTTTCTTT. Translation gives CASTPRVASEAFF. Variable domain in full (rest from reference TRBV28 and TRBJ1-1): DVKVTQSSRYLVKRTGEKVFLECVQDMDHENMFWYRQDPGLGLRLIYFSYDVKMKEKGDIPEGYSVSREKKERFSLILESASTNQTSMYLCASTPRVASEAFFGQGTRLTVV.